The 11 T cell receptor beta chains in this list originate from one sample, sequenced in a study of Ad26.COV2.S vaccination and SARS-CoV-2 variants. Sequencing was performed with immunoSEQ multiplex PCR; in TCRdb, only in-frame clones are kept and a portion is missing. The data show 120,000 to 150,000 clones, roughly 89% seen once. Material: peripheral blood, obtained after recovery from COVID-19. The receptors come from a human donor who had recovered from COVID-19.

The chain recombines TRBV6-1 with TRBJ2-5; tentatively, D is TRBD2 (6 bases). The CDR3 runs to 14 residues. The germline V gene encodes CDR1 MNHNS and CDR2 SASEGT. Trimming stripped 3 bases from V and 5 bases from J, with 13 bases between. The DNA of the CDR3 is TGTGCCAGCAGTGAGTGGCGGGGACGGGAGACCCAGTACTTC. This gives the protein CASSEWRGRETQYF.

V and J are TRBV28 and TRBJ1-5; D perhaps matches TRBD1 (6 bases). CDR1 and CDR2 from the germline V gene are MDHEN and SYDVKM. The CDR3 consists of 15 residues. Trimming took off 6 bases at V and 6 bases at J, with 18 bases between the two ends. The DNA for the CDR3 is TGTGCCAGCAGGCCTTGGGCAGGGGTTGGTCAGCCCCAGCATTTT. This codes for CASRPWAGVGQPQHF.

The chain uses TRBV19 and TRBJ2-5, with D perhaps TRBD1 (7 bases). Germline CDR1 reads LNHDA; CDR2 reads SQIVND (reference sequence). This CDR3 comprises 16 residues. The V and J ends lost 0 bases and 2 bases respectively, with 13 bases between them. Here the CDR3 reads CASSIDTTGRQETQYF. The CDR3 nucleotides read TGTGCCAGTAGTATAGACACGACAGGGAGGCAAGAGACCCAGTACTTC. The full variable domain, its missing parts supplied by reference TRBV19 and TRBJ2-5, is DGGITQSPKYLFRKEGQNVTLSCEQNLNHDAMYWYRQDPGQGLRLIYYSQIVNDFQKGDIAEGYSVSREKKESFPLTVTSAQKNPTAFYLCASSIDTTGRQETQYFGPGTRLLVL.

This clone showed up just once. The DNA of the CDR3 is TGTGCCAGCAGCTTAGCGGGGGCCCAAGAGACCCAGTACTTC. Its protein is CASSLAGAQETQYF. The V and J genes are TRBV7-2 and TRBJ2-5; D possibly corresponds to TRBD1 (6 bases). Trimming stripped 0 bases from V and 1 base from J, with 6 bases between. The CDR3 runs 14 residues. Germline CDR1 is SGHTA and CDR2 is FQGNSA.

The CDR3 bases are TGCGCCAGCAGCAGCGACCAGGCCGGCTATTCACCCCTCCACTTT. Its translation: CASSSDQAGYSPLHF. The chain combines TRBV5-1 with TRBJ1-6; the D is unclear. CDR1 and CDR2 (germline): SGHRS, YFSETQ. The CDR3 totals 15 residues. V was pared by 4 bases and J by 8 bases, with 16 bases between.

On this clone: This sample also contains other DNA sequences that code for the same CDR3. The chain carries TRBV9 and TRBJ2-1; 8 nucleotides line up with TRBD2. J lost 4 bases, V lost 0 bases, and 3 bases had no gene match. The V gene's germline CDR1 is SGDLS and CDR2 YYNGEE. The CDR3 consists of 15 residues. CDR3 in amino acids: CASSVDRGGYNEQFF. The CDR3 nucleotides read TGTGCCAGCAGCGTAGACCGGGGGGGTTACAATGAGCAGTTCTTC.

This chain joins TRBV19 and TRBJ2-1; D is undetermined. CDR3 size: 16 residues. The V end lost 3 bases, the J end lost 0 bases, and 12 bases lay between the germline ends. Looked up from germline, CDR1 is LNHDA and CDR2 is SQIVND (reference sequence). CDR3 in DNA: TGTGCCAGTAGTATCTGGATCGGTAGCTCCTACAATGAGCAGTTCTTC. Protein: CASSIWIGSSYNEQFF. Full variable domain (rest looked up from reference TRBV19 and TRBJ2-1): DGGITQSPKYLFRKEGQNVTLSCEQNLNHDAMYWYRQDPGQGLRLIYYSQIVNDFQKGDIAEGYSVSREKKESFPLTVTSAQKNPTAFYLCASSIWIGSSYNEQFFGPGTRLTVL.

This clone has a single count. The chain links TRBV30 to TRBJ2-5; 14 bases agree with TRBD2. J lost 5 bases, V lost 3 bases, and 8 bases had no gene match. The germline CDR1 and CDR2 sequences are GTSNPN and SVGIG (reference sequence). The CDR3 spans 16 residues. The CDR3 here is CAWRSGTSGGRETQYF. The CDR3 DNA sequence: TGTGCCTGGAGGTCAGGGACTAGCGGGGGCCGGGAGACCCAGTACTTC.

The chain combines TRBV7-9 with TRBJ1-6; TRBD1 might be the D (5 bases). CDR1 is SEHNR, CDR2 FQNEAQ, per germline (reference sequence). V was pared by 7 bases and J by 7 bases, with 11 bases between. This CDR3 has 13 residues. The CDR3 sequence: CASNRDRNSPLHF. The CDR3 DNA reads TGTGCCAGCAACCGCGACAGAAATTCACCCCTCCACTTT.

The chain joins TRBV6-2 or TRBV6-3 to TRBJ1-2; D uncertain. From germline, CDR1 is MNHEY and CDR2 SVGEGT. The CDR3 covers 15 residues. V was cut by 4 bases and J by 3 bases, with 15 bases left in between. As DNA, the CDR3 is TGTGCCAGCAGTTTAACCCCCTCTTCCGACTATGGCTACACCTTC. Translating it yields CASSLTPSSDYGYTF.

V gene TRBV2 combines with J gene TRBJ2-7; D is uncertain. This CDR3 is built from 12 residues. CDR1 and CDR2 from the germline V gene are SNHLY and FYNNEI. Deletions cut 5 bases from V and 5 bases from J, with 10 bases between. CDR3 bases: TGTGCCAGCAGTCCGGAGTTCGACGAGCAGTACTTC. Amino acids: CASSPEFDEQYF.